These T cell receptor beta chains were read from a single sample in a study of response to subunit inactivated influenza vaccine. TCRdb reprocessed the RT-PCR reads via MiXCR and lists one record per CDR3 protein. The table includes some 520,000 distinct CDR3 sequences, approximately 16% detected once. Source: CD4+ T cells sorted from PBMCs, taken roughly 24 months after vaccination. Receptors originate from a man aged 45-69 years who received an inactivated influenza vaccine. The CDR3 runs from the conserved cysteine through the conserved F or W. D genes are given only for firm matches. Size values are once, few and many counts, or a class for expanded clones, and some rows have none.

TRBV10-3	-	TRBJ1-1	-	TGTGCCATCAGTGACCTGAACACTGAAGCTTTCTTT	CAISDLNTEAFF
TRBV7-8	TRBD2	TRBJ2-3	-	TGTGCCAGCAGCGTTAGCGGGGGGCCGTCAGATACGCAGTATTTT	CASSVSGGPSDTQYF
TRBV3-1	-	TRBJ1-4	few	TGTGCCAGCAGCCAAGAGGGGTTGGGAGGCGAAAAACTGTTTTTT	CASSQEGLGGEKLFF
TRBV20-1	TRBD1	TRBJ2-7	many	TGCAGTGCTAGAGATTCCCGGACAGGGGTTTACGAGCAGTACTTC	CSARDSRTGVYEQYF
TRBV10-1	-	TRBJ2-1	few	TGCGCCAGCAGTGAGTCTTGGAGGGGCGGGCAGTTCTTC	CASSESWRGGQFF
TRBV5-1	-	TRBJ2-5	few	TGCGCCAGCAGCTTGGCCGTCGCAGGGAAGGAGACCCAGTACTTC	CASSLAVAGKETQYF
TRBV11-2	TRBD2	TRBJ2-7	many	TGTGCCAGCAGCCCAACTAGCGGGGGGGGCACCGAGCAGTACTTC	CASSPTSGGGTEQYF
TRBV6-2/TRBV6-3	TRBD1	TRBJ2-1	-	TGTGCCAGCAGTTACACGGGTTCTCGACAGGGGTTGGATGAGCAGTTCTTC	CASSYTGSRQGLDEQFF
TRBV27	-	TRBJ2-7	-	TGTGCCAGCACCTTAAGGGTAATCGAGCAGTACTTC	CASTLRVIEQYF
TRBV4-2	-	TRBJ2-7	few	TGTGCCAGCAGCCAGGCTTACGGGGACTACGAGCAGTACTTC	CASSQAYGDYEQYF
TRBV7-2	-	TRBJ2-7	-	TGTGCCAGCAGCTTAGGTCCGGACGGTCCCTACGAGCAGTACTTC	CASSLGPDGPYEQYF
TRBV4-2	TRBD1	TRBJ2-5	few	TGTGCCAGCAGCAAACGTACAGGGGTAGGGGAGACCCAGTACTTC	CASSKRTGVGETQYF
TRBV7-6	TRBD1	TRBJ2-1	-	TGTGCCAGCAGCTCCCCCCCTGGACAGGGAATCGATGAGCAGTTCTTC	CASSSPPGQGIDEQFF
TRBV28	TRBD1	TRBJ1-2	few	TGTGCCAGCAGTTTACAGGGGGGGCATGGCTACACCTTC	CASSLQGGHGYTF
TRBV7-2	-	TRBJ2-5	few	TGTGCCAGCAGCTACCGGACAGGACTACAAGAGACCCAGTACTTC	CASSYRTGLQETQYF
TRBV9	TRBD2	TRBJ2-2	-	TGTGCCAGCAGCTCGACTAGCGGGAGGGGCACCGGGGAGCTGTTTTTT	CASSSTSGRGTGELFF
TRBV9	-	TRBJ2-6	few	TGTGCCAGCAGGAGGAATGGGGATATATTTTCTGGGGCCAACGTCCTGACTTTC	CASRRNGDIFSGANVLTF
TRBV18	-	TRBJ2-2	-	TGTGCCAGCTCACCCCGCCTGGTACCCACCGGGGAGCTGTTTTTT	CASSPRLVPTGELFF
TRBV5-1	-	TRBJ2-7	-	TGCGCCAGCAGCTTGGAGGCAGGGCAGTCTTTCGAGCAGTACTTC	CASSLEAGQSFEQYF
TRBV20-1	-	TRBJ1-6	few	TGCAGTGCTAGGGCACTGGGGAATTCACCCCTCCACTTT	CSARALGNSPLHF
TRBV12-3/TRBV12-4	-	TRBJ2-1	few	TGTGCCAGCAGAAAGACCCGTGCGGAGCAGTTCTTC	CASRKTRAEQFF
TRBV20-1	TRBD1	TRBJ1-1	few	TGCAGTGCCACACAGGGGGCATTCACTGAAGCTTTCTTT	CSATQGAFTEAFF
TRBV3-1	TRBD1	TRBJ1-1	-	TGTGCCAGCAGCCAGGGTTATCGGACAGGGCAGGGTGAAGCTTTCTTT	CASSQGYRTGQGEAFF
TRBV5-6	-	TRBJ2-1	few	TGTGCCAGCAGCTTTTCTCCAGCGGGCTCTTACAATGAGCAGTTCTTC	CASSFSPAGSYNEQFF
TRBV13	-	TRBJ2-5	-	TGTGCCAGCAGCTTATCGGTAGAGACCCAGTACTTC	CASSLSVETQYF
TRBV7-2	-	TRBJ2-5	-	TGTGCCAGCAGCTTAGCGGGGTCCAGGGGAGGTCCATTCCAAAGCCAAGAGACCCAGTACTTC	CASSLAGSRGGPFQSQETQYF
TRBV2	-	TRBJ1-2	-	TGTGCCAGCAGTGAAGAGTTCTATGGCTACACCTTC	CASSEEFYGYTF
TRBV6-2/TRBV6-3	-	TRBJ2-2	few	TGTGCCAGCAGTTATTGGAACACCGGGGAGCTGTTTTTT	CASSYWNTGELFF
TRBV28	-	TRBJ2-7	-	TGTGCCAGCAGTCGGGGGTATGTTGAGCAGTACTTC	CASSRGYVEQYF
TRBV12-3/TRBV12-4	TRBD1	TRBJ2-7	-	TGTGCCAGCACCGTGACAGGGTTGCCTGACGAGCAGTACTTC	CASTVTGLPDEQYF
TRBV12-3/TRBV12-4	-	TRBJ2-2	few	TGTGCCAGCAGTTCGCTAGACAGCGGGGAGCTGTTTTTT	CASSSLDSGELFF
TRBV6-2/TRBV6-3	-	TRBJ1-6	few	TGTGCCAGCAGTAACCTTGTGGCCCTCCACTTT	CASSNLVALHF
TRBV7-2	-	TRBJ2-5	few	TGTGCCAGCAGACCTACGGGAACCCAAGAGACCCAGTACTTC	CASRPTGTQETQYF
TRBV20-1	-	TRBJ1-6	-	TGCAGTGCTAGAGATGTCACAGGGCACCGTTCACCCCTCCACTTT	CSARDVTGHRSPLHF
TRBV20-1	TRBD1	TRBJ2-2	-	TGCAGTGCTACTGGGGGGACAGGAATTTTTGGTACCGGGGAGCTGTTTTTT	CSATGGTGIFGTGELFF
TRBV14	TRBD2	TRBJ2-2	few	TGTGCCAGCAGAAAGACTAGCGGATACACCGGGGAGCTGTTTTTT	CASRKTSGYTGELFF
TRBV5-1	TRBD2	TRBJ2-1	few	TGCGCCAGCAGCTCGACTAGCGGGGCAACTGAGCAGTTCTTC	CASSSTSGATEQFF
TRBV12-3/TRBV12-4	-	TRBJ2-3	-	TGTGCCAGCAACGGGGGGCGAGGGACATATACGCAGTATTTT	CASNGGRGTYTQYF
TRBV10-3	TRBD2	TRBJ2-7	-	TGTGCCATCAGTGAGGCTGGGACTAGCGGATACGAGCAGTACTTC	CAISEAGTSGYEQYF